Presented here are 15 T cell receptor beta chains from one specimen sequenced in a study of persistence of HIV-infected CD4 T cells. Antigens of these TCRs are unknown. The immunoSEQ assay was version 4, run in survey mode. Measured with immunoSEQ multiplex PCR; TCRdb has only the in-frame clones, and not every one. Found here are under 60,000 clones, approximately 72% of them singletons; the top ten hold around 3%. Lysates of CMV-infected fibroblasts at 8 to 10 ug/mL stimulated these cells. CD40L-negative CD69-negative CD45RO-high memory CD4+ T cells were sorted as populations depleted of antigen-responding cells. The sample here was CD4+ T cells sorted from PBMCs after approximately 19-hour stimulation, taken from a patient who received antiretroviral therapy. These receptors were collected from an adult man with HIV who was CMV-seropositive.

The rearrangement links TRBV3-1 (or the pseudogene TRBV3-2) to TRBJ1-5; maybe TRBD1 (5 bases). Trimming shortened V by 4 bases and J by 1 base, and 14 bases separated the two germline ends. Germline V lookup: CDR1 LGHDT, CDR2 YNNKEL (reference sequence). The CDR3 extends over 16 amino acids. Here the CDR3 DNA reads TGTGCCAGCAGCCGGGGGTTCGGGGGAAGCAATCAGCCCCAGCATTTT. Its translation is CASSRGFGGSNQPQHF.

The chain employs TRBV30 and TRBJ2-3; TRBD2 matches 15 bases. Losses at the gene ends were 4 bases for V and 5 bases for J; bases not matched to a gene: 7. From germline, CDR1 is GTSNPN and CDR2 SVGIG (reference sequence). The CDR3 sequence is 16 residues long. The CDR3 here is CAWTTGLAGGKDTQYF. CDR3 in DNA: TGTGCCTGGACCACCGGACTAGCGGGAGGGAAAGATACGCAGTATTTT.

The chain employs TRBV27 and TRBJ1-2; D remains unclear. This CDR3 is 14 amino acids long. Germline V gene lookup returns CDR1 MNHEY and CDR2 SMNVEV (reference sequence). V lost 3 bases and J 1 base, leaving 9 bases between the germline ends. CDR3 nucleotide sequence: TGTGCCAGCAGTTTTCAGGACCGTAACTATGGCTACACCTTC. Its translation: CASSFQDRNYGYTF.

The chain carries TRBV10-2 and TRBJ2-7; 7 nucleotides line up with TRBD1. CDR1 WSHSY and CDR2 SAAADI come from the germline V gene. Trimming removed 6 bases from V and 7 bases from J; junction bases left unmatched: 12. This CDR3 region has 14 residues. In nucleotides, the CDR3 is TGCGCCAGCAGCGCGATACAGGGGCACCGAGAGCAGTACTTC. It translates to CASSAIQGHREQYF.

CDR3 loop: CAIRDSLGNQPQHF. For the CDR3, the DNA is TGTGCCATCAGGGACAGCCTGGGCAATCAGCCCCAGCATTTT. The chain links TRBV10-3 to TRBJ1-5, with D possibly matching TRBD1 (6 bases). Trimming stripped 6 bases from V and 2 bases from J, with 11 bases between. Per germline, CDR1 ENHRY and CDR2 SYGVKD. There are 14 residues in the CDR3.

The rearrangement joins TRBV19 to TRBJ1-1; D is possibly TRBD1 (5 bases). The CDR3 consists of 14 residues. Trimming pared 4 bases from V and 11 bases from J, leaving 20 bases between. CDR1 is LNHDA, CDR2 SQIVND, per germline (reference sequence). The CDR3, as DNA: TGTGCCAGTAGTACATTAGCGGGACCCGGTACTGCTTTCTTT. It codes for CASSTLAGPGTAFF.

CDR3 bases: TGTGCCAGTAGTCGGACAGGCTATATCGGGGAGCTGTTTTTT. This translates into CASSRTGYIGELFF. The rearrangement joins TRBV19 to TRBJ2-2; 7 nucleotides line up with TRBD1. The CDR3 consists of 14 residues. Germline lookup yields CDR1 LNHDA and CDR2 SQIVND (reference sequence). Trimming removed 5 bases from V and 7 bases from J; junction bases left unmatched: 7.

The chain carries TRBV5-1 and TRBJ1-1, with 8 nucleotides matching TRBD1. V shed 4 bases, J shed 4 bases, and the junction held 6 bases outside the gene matches. The CDR3 is 14 amino acids. Germline values: CDR1 SGHRS, CDR2 YFSETQ. CDR3 in amino acids: CASSTGQGGTEAFF. In DNA form, the CDR3 reads TGCGCCAGCAGCACCGGACAGGGAGGCACTGAAGCTTTCTTT. Combining the CDR3 with reference TRBV5-1 and TRBJ1-1 gives the whole variable domain KAGVTQTPRYLIKTRGQQVTLSCSPISGHRSVSWYQQTPGQGLQFLFEYFSETQRNKGNFPGRFSGRQFSNSRSEMNVSTLELGDSALYLCASSTGQGGTEAFFGQGTRLTVV.

V is TRBV7-3 and J is TRBJ2-7; D is uncertain. Germline CDR1 reads SGHTA; CDR2 reads FQGTGA. The CDR3 spans 22 residues. V shed 5 bases and J shed 5 bases, with 40 bases lying between them. The CDR3 DNA is TGTGCCAGCAGCCCCCCTAAGGTCCGTGACTGGGCTCCCCCTTCTTTGATTGACGAGCAGTACTTC. This encodes CASSPPKVRDWAPPSLIDEQYF.

The chain links TRBV12-3 or TRBV12-4 to TRBJ2-7; D is uncertain. This CDR3 has 13 amino acids. V lost 4 bases and J lost 0, with 7 bases in between. CDR3 sequence (DNA): TGTGCCAGCAGTTACGAGAGCTCCTACGAGCAGTACTTC. Translating it yields CASSYESSYEQYF.

The gene calls are TRBV9 and TRBJ2-5; 9 bases match TRBD1. V gave up 3 bases and J gave up 4 bases; unmatched junction bases: 7. From germline, CDR1 is SGDLS and CDR2 YYNGEE. The CDR3 extends over 15 amino acids. The CDR3 DNA reads as TGTGCCAGCAGCGCCCGGGACAGGGTATTAGAGACCCAGTACTTC. Its translation: CASSARDRVLETQYF.

CDR3 coding DNA: TGTGCCAGCAGTCCGGCGAACACTGAAGCTTTCTTT. It is translated as CASSPANTEAFF. The gene calls are TRBV6-5 and TRBJ1-1; unclear D gene. Looked up from germline, CDR1 is MNHEY and CDR2 is SVGAGI. This CDR3 region has 12 residues. V was trimmed by 5 bases and J by 1 base, leaving 5 bases between them.

The V call is TRBV5-6, the J call TRBJ2-3; D possibly corresponds to TRBD1 (6 bases). The length of the CDR3 is 14 residues. Per the germline V gene, CDR1 is SGHDT and CDR2 is YYEEEE. Trimming cost V 5 bases and J 6 bases, with 16 bases left between them. CDR3 coding DNA: TGTGCCAGCAGGCCTCCTACAGGGTCGGATACGCAGTATTTT. It encodes CASRPPTGSDTQYF.

The rearrangement uses TRBV19 and TRBJ1-3; TRBD1 matches at 7 bases. Unmatched junction bases numbered 7, after V lost 8 bases and J lost 0 bases. CDR1 LNHDA and CDR2 SQIVND come from the germline V gene (reference sequence). The CDR3 spans 15 residues. This CDR3 is CASSRDSSSGNTIYF. CDR3 bases: TGTGCCAGTTCCCGGGACAGCAGCTCTGGAAACACCATATATTTT.

The table lists this clone with a few counts. The chain recombines TRBV5-6 with TRBJ2-7, with 7 bases lining up with TRBD1. The V gene's germline CDR1 is SGHDT and CDR2 YYEEEE. There are 16 residues in the CDR3. V was clipped by 1 base and J by 0 bases; unmatched bases: 7. The CDR3 DNA sequence: TGTGCCAGCAGCTTGAGAGCAGGGGGTTACTCCTACGAGCAGTACTTC. It encodes CASSLRAGGYSYEQYF. The full variable domain, with the rest looked up from reference TRBV5-6 and TRBJ2-7, is DAGVTQSPTHLIKTRGQQVTLRCSPKSGHDTVSWYQQALGQGPQFIFQYYEEEERQRGNFPDRFSGHQFPNYSSELNVNALLLGDSALYLCASSLRAGGYSYEQYFGPGTRLTVT.